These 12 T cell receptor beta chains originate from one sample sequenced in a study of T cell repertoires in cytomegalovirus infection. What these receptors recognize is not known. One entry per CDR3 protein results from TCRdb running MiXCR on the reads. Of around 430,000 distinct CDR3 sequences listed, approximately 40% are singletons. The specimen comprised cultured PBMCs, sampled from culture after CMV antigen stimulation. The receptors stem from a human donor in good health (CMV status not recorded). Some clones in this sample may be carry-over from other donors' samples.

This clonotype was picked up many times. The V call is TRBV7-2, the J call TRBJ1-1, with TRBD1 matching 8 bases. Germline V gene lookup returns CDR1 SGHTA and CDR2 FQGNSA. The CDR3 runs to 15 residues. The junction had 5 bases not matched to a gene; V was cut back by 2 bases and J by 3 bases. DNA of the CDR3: TGTGCCAGCAGCTTACAGGGGGCTCCGCACACTGAAGCTTTCTTT. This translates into CASSLQGAPHTEAFF.

The CDR3 bases are TGTGCCAGCAGTCTTCGGGGGGTCGGGGAGCTGTTTTTT. Protein sequence: CASSLRGVGELFF. The V call is TRBV6-1, the J call TRBJ2-2, with 7 bases fitting TRBD2. Unmatched junction bases numbered 4, after V lost 5 bases and J lost 7 bases. CDR3 length: 13 amino acids. Germline V gene lookup returns CDR1 MNHNS and CDR2 SASEGT.

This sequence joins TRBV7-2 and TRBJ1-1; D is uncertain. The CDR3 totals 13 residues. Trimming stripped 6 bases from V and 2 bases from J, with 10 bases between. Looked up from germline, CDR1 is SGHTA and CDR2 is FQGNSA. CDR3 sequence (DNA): TGTGCCAGCAGTTCCAGACACAACACTGAAGCTTTCTTT. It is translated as CASSSRHNTEAFF.

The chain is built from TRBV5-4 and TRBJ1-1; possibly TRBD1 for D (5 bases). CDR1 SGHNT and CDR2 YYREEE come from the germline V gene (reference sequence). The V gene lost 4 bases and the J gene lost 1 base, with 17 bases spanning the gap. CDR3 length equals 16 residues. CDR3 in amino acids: CASSEPVGGRNTEAFF. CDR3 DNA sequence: TGTGCCAGCAGCGAACCCGTGGGGGGACGGAACACTGAAGCTTTCTTT.

The CDR3 sequence is CASSLFIRKSSYEQYF. CDR3 bases: TGTGCCAGCAGCTTATTCATCCGGAAGAGCTCCTACGAGCAGTACTTC. The chain carries TRBV11-2 and TRBJ2-7; D ambiguous. Trimming took 2 bases from V and 0 from J, leaving 14 bases between them. This CDR3 comprises 16 residues. Germline loops: CDR1 SGHAT, CDR2 FQNNGV.

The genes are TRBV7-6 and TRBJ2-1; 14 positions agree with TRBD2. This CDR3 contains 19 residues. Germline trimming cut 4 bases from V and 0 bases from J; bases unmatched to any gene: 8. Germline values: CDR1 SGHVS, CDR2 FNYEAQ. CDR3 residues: CASSSGLAGGKSSYNEQFF. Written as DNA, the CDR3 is TGTGCCAGCAGCTCCGGACTAGCGGGGGGCAAGAGCTCCTACAATGAGCAGTTCTTC.

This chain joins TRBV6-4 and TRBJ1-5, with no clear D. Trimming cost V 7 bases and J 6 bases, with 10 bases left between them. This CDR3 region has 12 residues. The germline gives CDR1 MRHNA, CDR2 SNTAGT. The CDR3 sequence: CASKVWAQPQHF. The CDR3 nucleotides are TGTGCCAGCAAGGTTTGGGCTCAGCCCCAGCATTTT.

CDR3 in DNA: TGTGCCAGCACCCTTACCACTGAAGCTTTCTTT. Translated: CASTLTTEAFF. The chain uses TRBV12-3 or TRBV12-4 and TRBJ1-1; no clear D gene. V dropped 7 bases and J dropped 4 bases, with 7 bases sitting between them. This CDR3 region has 11 residues.

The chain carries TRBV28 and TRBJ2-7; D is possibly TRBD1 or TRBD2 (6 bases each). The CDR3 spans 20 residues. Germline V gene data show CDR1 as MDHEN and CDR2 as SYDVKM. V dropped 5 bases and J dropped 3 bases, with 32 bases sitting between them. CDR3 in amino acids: CASSTKLGGRDNSLLYEQYF. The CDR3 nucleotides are TGTGCCAGCAGTACCAAGCTTGGGGGGCGAGACAATTCCCTTCTCTACGAGCAGTACTTC. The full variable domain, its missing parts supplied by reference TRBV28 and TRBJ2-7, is DVKVTQSSRYLVKRTGEKVFLECVQDMDHENMFWYRQDPGLGLRLIYFSYDVKMKEKGDIPEGYSVSREKKERFSLILESASTNQTSMYLCASSTKLGGRDNSLLYEQYFGPGTRLTVT.

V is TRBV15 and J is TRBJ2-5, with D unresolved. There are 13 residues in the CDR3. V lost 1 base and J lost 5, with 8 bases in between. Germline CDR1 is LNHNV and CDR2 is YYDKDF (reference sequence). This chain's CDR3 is CATSRVRWETQYF. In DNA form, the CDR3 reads TGTGCCACCAGCAGAGTAAGATGGGAGACCCAGTACTTC. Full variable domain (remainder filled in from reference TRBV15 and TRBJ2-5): DAMVIQNPRYQVTQFGKPVTLSCSQTLNHNVMYWYQQKSSQAPKLLFHYYDKDFNNEADTPDNFQSRRPNTSFCFLDIRSPGLGDTAMYLCATSRVRWETQYFGPGTRLLVL.

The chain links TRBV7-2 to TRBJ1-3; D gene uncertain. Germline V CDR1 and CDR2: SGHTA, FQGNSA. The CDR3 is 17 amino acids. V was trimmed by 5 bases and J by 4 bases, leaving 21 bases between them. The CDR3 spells CTSSPASHGWAGNTIYF. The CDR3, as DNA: TGTACCAGCAGCCCAGCGAGCCACGGATGGGCCGGAAACACCATATATTTT.

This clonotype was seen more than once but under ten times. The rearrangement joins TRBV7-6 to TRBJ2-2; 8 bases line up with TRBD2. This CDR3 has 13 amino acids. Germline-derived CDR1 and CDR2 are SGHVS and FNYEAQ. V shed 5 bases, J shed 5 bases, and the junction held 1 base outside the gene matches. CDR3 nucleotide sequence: TGTGCCAGCAGCCCTAGCGGGACCGGGGAGCTGTTTTTT. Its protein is CASSPSGTGELFF. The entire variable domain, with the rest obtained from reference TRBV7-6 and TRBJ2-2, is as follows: GAGVSQSPRYKVTKRGQDVALRCDPISGHVSLYWYRQALGQGPEFLTYFNYEAQQDKSGLPNDRFSAERPEGSISTLTIQRTEQRDSAMYRCASSPSGTGELFFGEGSRLTVL.